The rows below give T cell receptor beta chains drawn from one sample of a study of response to subunit inactivated influenza vaccine. TCRdb re-analysed the RT-PCR reads in MiXCR, keeping a single row per CDR3 protein. Of some 640,000 distinct CDR3 sequences in the sample, roughly 13% are singletons; the top ten hold 6.5% to 8.5%. Sequenced material: PBMCs from blood, taken less than 15 days before vaccination. All receptors come from a man aged 50 or older who received an inactivated influenza vaccine. Both conserved end residues are part of each CDR3. Each record gives: clone size, CDR3 length, V gene, J gene, D gene, CDR3 protein, CDR3 DNA. D genes are given only for firm matches. The size of a clone is reported for some rows only, either as once, few or many, or as a class for expanded clones.

once	15	TRBV19	TRBJ2-5	NA	CASSQGAGNGETQYF	TGTGCCAGTTCCCAGGGAGCGGGTAACGGTGAGACCCAGTACTTC
NA	11	TRBV2	TRBJ1-1	NA	CASAGESEAFF	TGTGCCAGCGCGGGTGAATCTGAAGCTTTCTTT
NA	15	TRBV3-1	TRBJ1-5	TRBD1	CASSQDGDSYQPQHF	TGTGCCAGCAGCCAAGATGGGGACAGCTATCAGCCCCAGCATTTT
few	15	TRBV12-3/TRBV12-4	TRBJ2-7	NA	CASSLDVNPSYEQYF	TGTGCCAGCAGTTTAGACGTAAACCCCTCCTACGAGCAGTACTTC
NA	14	TRBV29-1	TRBJ2-5	TRBD2	CSVESSGRVETQYF	TGCAGCGTTGAAAGTAGCGGGAGGGTGGAGACCCAGTACTTC
few	13	TRBV30	TRBJ1-6	NA	CAWARQFNSPLHF	TGTGCCTGGGCACGGCAGTTTAATTCACCCCTCCACTTT
NA	13	TRBV29-1	TRBJ2-1	NA	CSVENHLYNEQFF	TGCAGCGTTGAAAACCACCTTTACAATGAGCAGTTCTTC
NA	14	TRBV7-9	TRBJ1-2	TRBD1	CASSLGEGASGYTF	TGTGCCAGCAGCTTAGGGGAGGGGGCGAGCGGCTACACCTTC
NA	14	TRBV28	TRBJ2-7	NA	CASSLGIGTYEQYF	TGTGCCAGCAGTTTAGGGATAGGGACCTACGAGCAGTACTTC
few	15	TRBV20-1	TRBJ1-1	NA	CSARGAVLMNTEAFF	TGCAGTGCTAGGGGGGCAGTCCTTATGAACACTGAAGCTTTCTTT
NA	14	TRBV29-1	TRBJ1-1	NA	CSGSTGIKNTEAFF	TGCAGCGGATCGACAGGCATTAAGAACACTGAAGCTTTCTTT
NA	13	TRBV15	TRBJ1-4	NA	CATSRERTGKLFF	TGTGCCACCAGCAGAGAGCGAACTGGGAAACTGTTTTTT
few	14	TRBV15	TRBJ2-2	TRBD1	CATGQGSNTGELFF	TGTGCCACCGGACAGGGCTCGAACACCGGGGAGCTGTTTTTT
few	15	TRBV20-1	TRBJ1-3	NA	CSATQDMSSGNTIYF	TGCAGTGCTACGCAAGACATGAGCTCTGGAAACACCATATATTTT
NA	16	TRBV5-1	TRBJ1-4	NA	CASSWSRAMTNEKLFF	TGCGCCAGCAGCTGGAGCAGGGCGATGACTAATGAAAAACTGTTTTTT
NA	19	TRBV6-2/TRBV6-3	TRBJ2-7	TRBD2	CASSYSNSRTSGRGNEQYF	TGTGCCAGCAGTTACTCGAATTCTCGGACTAGCGGGAGGGGTAACGAGCAGTACTTC
NA	17	TRBV18	TRBJ2-1	NA	CASSPYPDESSYNEQFF	TGTGCCAGCTCCCCTTACCCCGATGAGAGCTCCTACAATGAGCAGTTCTTC
few	14	TRBV6-5	TRBJ1-2	NA	CASSYPGGNYGYTF	TGTGCCAGCAGTTACCCTGGAGGAAACTATGGCTACACCTTC
few	18	TRBV29-1	TRBJ2-1	TRBD2	CSVDAVSSGIPSYNEQFF	TGCAGCGTTGATGCGGTGTCTAGCGGGATACCCTCCTACAATGAGCAGTTCTTC
NA	15	TRBV24-1	TRBJ2-5	NA	CATSTPGSPLETQYF	TGTGCCACCAGTACTCCAGGGTCACCTTTGGAGACCCAGTACTTC
many	15	TRBV5-1	TRBJ2-5	NA	CASSLALAGKETQYF	TGCGCCAGCAGCTTGGCCTTAGCAGGGAAAGAGACCCAGTACTTC
few	14	TRBV5-1	TRBJ1-1	TRBD1	CASSLGTGELEAFF	TGCGCCAGCAGCTTAGGAACAGGGGAACTTGAAGCTTTCTTT
NA	17	TRBV12-3/TRBV12-4	TRBJ2-3	NA	CASSLRLGTGGTDTQYF	TGTGCCAGCAGTTTAAGGCTCGGCACAGGTGGCACAGATACGCAGTATTTT
NA	16	TRBV27	TRBJ2-6	NA	CASSPRDTSGANVLTF	TGTGCCAGCAGCCCTCGCGACACCTCTGGGGCCAACGTCCTGACTTTC
NA	12	TRBV28	TRBJ2-5	NA	CASSEIEETQYF	TGTGCCAGCAGTGAAATAGAAGAGACCCAGTACTTC
few	16	TRBV20-1	TRBJ2-7	TRBD2	CSARDSPSGYPYEQYF	TGCAGTGCTAGAGATTCGCCTAGCGGGTATCCCTACGAGCAGTACTTC
few	13	TRBV11-2	TRBJ2-7	TRBD2	CASSLGLAREQYF	TGTGCCAGCAGCTTGGGACTAGCTCGCGAGCAGTACTTC
few	18	TRBV20-1	TRBJ2-1	TRBD2	CSARDPRGGSGSGNEQFF	TGCAGTGCTAGAGATCCCCGTGGTGGTAGCGGGAGTGGAAATGAGCAGTTCTTC
few	16	TRBV20-1	TRBJ2-3	NA	CSAKGWGRASTDTQYF	TGCAGTGCTAAGGGGTGGGGAAGAGCTAGCACAGATACGCAGTATTTT
few	17	TRBV29-1	TRBJ2-7	TRBD1	CSAQTGAKFSISYEQYF	TGCAGCGCCCAGACAGGGGCAAAGTTCTCCATCTCCTACGAGCAGTACTTC